A single sample is the source of the 10 T cell receptor beta chains below, sequenced in a study of blood T cells in healthy people across ages. A sample-barcoded 5' primer and a J-beta primer mix were used in a second PCR of about 6 to 12 cycles. TCRdb redid the calling of the 5' RACE reads with MiXCR, one entry per CDR3 protein. This sample carries 550,000 to 750,000 distinct CDR3 sequences, around 21% of them seen once, and the ten largest clones take about 3.6%. The sequenced sample consisted of blood. Receptors were obtained from a man between 65 and 80 years old in good health.

In its sample, this clonotype was seen a few times. J is TRBJ1-6 and V is TRBV19; TRBD1 matches 7 bases. Germline V lookup: CDR1 LNHDA, CDR2 SQIVND (reference sequence). This CDR3 has 15 residues. Trimming took 10 bases from V and 4 from J; bases not matched to a gene: 10. CDR3 nucleotides: TGTGCCATCCGGGACAGCTTGAGGTATAATTCACCCCTCCACTTT. As protein: CAIRDSLRYNSPLHF.

The chain links TRBV20-1 to TRBJ1-1, with 9 bases fitting TRBD1. The trim removed 2 bases at V and 4 bases at J, leaving 8 bases unmatched. The CDR3 consists of 15 residues. Germline loops: CDR1 DFQATT, CDR2 SNEGSKA (reference sequence). In DNA form, the CDR3 reads TGCAGTGCTAGACCCCGGGACAGGGTGACCACTGAAGCTTTCTTT. Translating it yields CSARPRDRVTTEAFF.

The J gene is TRBJ1-5, the V gene TRBV28; D call uncertain. CDR3 length equals 14 residues. CDR1 is MDHEN and CDR2 is SYDVKM in the germline V gene. Trimming stripped 5 bases from V and 6 bases from J, with 14 bases between. Here the CDR3 reads CASSLPGVSQPQHF. In DNA form, the CDR3 reads TGTGCCAGCAGTCTGCCAGGAGTTAGTCAGCCCCAGCATTTT.

The rearrangement links TRBV20-1 to TRBJ1-1; D unclear. Germline V gives CDR1 DFQATT, CDR2 SNEGSKA (reference sequence). The germline V and J ends were trimmed by 4 bases and 4 bases, with 13 bases remaining between them. The CDR3 runs to 13 residues. CDR3 sequence reads: CSAIEGTGTEAFF. The CDR3 DNA follows: TGCAGTGCTATAGAGGGAACGGGCACTGAAGCTTTCTTT.

The V and J genes are TRBV20-1 and TRBJ2-4; 9 bases are shared with TRBD1. The CDR3 extends over 17 amino acids. Germline V gene sequence: CDR1 DFQATT, CDR2 SNEGSKA (reference sequence). The J segment lost 2 bases and the V segment lost 3 bases, leaving 11 bases of the junction unmatched. CDR3 in amino acids: CSARGIGTGFSKNIQYF. CDR3 DNA: TGCAGTGCTAGGGGGATTGGGACAGGGTTTTCCAAAAACATTCAGTACTTC.

In this sample, this clonotype turned up many times. The CDR3 sequence is CASSLRDTYEQYF. DNA of the CDR3: TGCGCCAGCAGCCTCCGGGACACCTACGAGCAGTACTTC. This sequence joins TRBV5-1 and TRBJ2-7; D might be TRBD1 (6 bases). V dropped 4 bases and J dropped 2 bases, with 10 bases sitting between them. The CDR3 has 13 residues. Germline V CDR1 and CDR2: SGHRS, YFSETQ. Full variable domain (remainder filled in from reference TRBV5-1 and TRBJ2-7): KAGVTQTPRYLIKTRGQQVTLSCSPISGHRSVSWYQQTPGQGLQFLFEYFSETQRNKGNFPGRFSGRQFSNSRSEMNVSTLELGDSALYLCASSLRDTYEQYFGPGTRLTVT.

The chain couples TRBV27 to TRBJ2-5; D is undetermined. The J call may be in error: the DNA end matches TRBJ2-7 better. The CDR3 has 14 residues. Germline values: CDR1 MNHEY, CDR2 SMNVEV (reference sequence). The chain's CDR3 is CASSSSGPSYEQYF. CDR3 sequence (DNA): TGTGCCAGCAGTTCTTCTGGGCCCTCCTACGAGCAGTACTTC.

Regarding this clonotype: A read error may produce the germline difference seen at one junction end. The rearrangement links TRBV7-7 to TRBJ2-1, with 7 bases identical to TRBD2. Germline V gene data show CDR1 as SSHAT and CDR2 as FNYEAQ (reference sequence). This CDR3 region has 14 residues. CDR3 sequence (DNA): TGTGCTAGCAGCTTAGTTACGGGGGGTGATGAGCAGTTCTTC. This gives the protein CASSLVTGGDEQFF.

The CDR3 nucleotides are TGCAGTGCTAGAGATCGGAACACGGGAAACACCATATATTTT. Translation: CSARDRNTGNTIYF. This chain uses TRBV20-1 with TRBJ1-3; the D is unclear. Germline CDR1 and CDR2: DFQATT and SNEGSKA (reference sequence). The CDR3 is made up of 14 amino acids. V was clipped by 0 bases and J by 4 bases, with 10 bases between them.

The genes are TRBV6-6 and TRBJ2-4; perhaps TRBD2 as D (6 bases). Germline CDR1 and CDR2: MNHNY and SVGAGI (reference sequence). CDR3 length: 14 residues. V was pared by 7 bases and J by 6 bases, with 16 bases between. In nucleotides, the CDR3 is TGTGCCAGCACCTCTGGAGGGAGCGGAAACATTCAGTACTTC. Translation: CASTSGGSGNIQYF.